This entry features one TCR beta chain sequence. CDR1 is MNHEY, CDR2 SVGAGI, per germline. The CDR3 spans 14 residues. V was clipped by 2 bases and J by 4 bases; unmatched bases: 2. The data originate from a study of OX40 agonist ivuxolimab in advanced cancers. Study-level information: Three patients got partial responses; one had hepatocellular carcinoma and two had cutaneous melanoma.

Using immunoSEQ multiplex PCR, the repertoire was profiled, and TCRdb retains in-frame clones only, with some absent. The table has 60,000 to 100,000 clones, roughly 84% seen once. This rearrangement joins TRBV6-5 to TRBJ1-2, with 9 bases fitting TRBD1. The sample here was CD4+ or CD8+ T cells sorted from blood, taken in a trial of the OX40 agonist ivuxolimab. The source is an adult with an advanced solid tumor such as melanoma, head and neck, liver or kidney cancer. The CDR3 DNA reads TGTGCCAGCAGTTACCAGACAGGGGGCTATGGCTACACCTTC. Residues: CASSYQTGGYGYTF.